This TCR beta chain stems from a study of cytomegalovirus exposure and HLA in healthy donors. Study conclusions and caveats: Earlier analysis looked at TCR beta V segments, and most were productive about 87% or about 30% of the time. Later on, a genetic analysis was performed. It linked a missense variant in DCLRE1C with V- and J-gene trimming of TCR beta. Some public TCRs appeared in many individuals, while most sequences were rare. Presence/absence analyses assumed roughly uniform sequencing depth across donors.

PCR primers comprised 60 Vbeta and 13 Jbeta primers. Measured with immunoSEQ multiplex PCR; TCRdb has only the in-frame clones, and not every one. The top ten clones hold 5% to 7.5% of a sample with under 150,000 clones, 78% of them seen once. Trimming cost V 4 bases and J 4 bases; bases outside gene matches: 4. The germline V gene encodes CDR1 SNHLY and CDR2 FYNNEI. The CDR3 is 14 amino acids. About this clone itself: What it binds is unknown.

This receptor was identified in a woman aged 35 to 49 in good health and CMV-seropositive. The specimen was PBMCs. The chain employs TRBV2 and TRBJ1-2, with 9 bases lining up with TRBD1. CDR3 loop: CASSGTGALYGYTF. The CDR3 nucleotides are TGTGCCAGCAGTGGGACAGGGGCGCTCTATGGCTACACCTTC.